The clone carrying this T cell receptor (beta chain) was recorded at least ten times. V lost 2 bases and J 9 bases, leaving 16 bases between the germline ends. Germline V gene sequence: CDR1 GTSNPN, CDR2 SVGIG (reference sequence). CDR3 length: 13 amino acids. The data derive from a study of early T cells in non-severe SARS-CoV-2 infection. TCRdb analysed the 5' RACE reads with MiXCR anew, one entry per CDR3 protein. Altogether tens of thousands of distinct CDR3 sequences are present, 9% to 15% being singletons, with the ten largest covering more than 4.5%. What was sequenced was whole blood. The chain joins TRBV30 to TRBJ1-1; no clear D gene. The sequence derives from an adult who was a healthcare worker with PCR-confirmed SARS-CoV-2 infection or an uninfected control (not recorded which). CDR3 sequence reads: CAWSPPSLVQAFF. As DNA, the CDR3 is TGTGCCTGGAGTCCCCCGAGTCTCGTCCAAGCTTTCTTT.